Here is one TCR beta chain with its context. The antigen is unknown. Amplification used 60 Vbeta primers and 13 Jbeta primers. Here immunoSEQ multiplex PCR was the method, and the copy in TCRdb shows in-frame clones only, minus some. Counted here are 90,000 to 130,000 clones, approximately 80% occurring once; the ten biggest clones make up approximately 3.1%. Germline values: CDR1 MNHEY, CDR2 SMNVEV (reference sequence). V shed 2 bases and J shed 2 bases, with 4 bases lying between them. The length of the CDR3 is 13 residues. This sample stems from a study of cytomegalovirus exposure and HLA in healthy donors. Whole-study findings and limits: Cytomegalovirus association was listed for 170 or so TCR beta chains. From TCR beta sequences, most subjects' HLA-A and HLA-B alleles were reportedly predicted accurately.

The origin of this receptor is a woman aged 18-29 years in good health and CMV-seropositive. The V and J genes are TRBV27 and TRBJ2-1; D not certain. The sample was PBMCs. The CDR3 nucleotides read TGTGCCAGCAGTTTAAAGCCCTACAATGAGCAGTTCTTC. Amino acids: CASSLKPYNEQFF.